One and the same sample provided the 7 T cell receptor beta chains below, sequenced in a study of blood T cell repertoires in COVID-19. The table came from immunoSEQ multiplex PCR; TCRdb's copy has only in-frame clones and leaves some out. The sample yields 130,000 to 150,000 clones, about nine tenths seen once. Input material: peripheral blood. These receptors were collected from a human donor in a cohort sampled during active COVID-19.

The gene calls are TRBV7-7 and TRBJ2-5, with 11 nucleotides matching TRBD2. CDR1 and CDR2 (germline): SSHAT, FNYEAQ (reference sequence). The V segment lost 3 bases and the J segment 3 bases; nucleotides outside the gene matches: 3. This CDR3 has 15 amino acids. Here the CDR3 reads CASSFGTSGKETQYF. The DNA of the CDR3 is TGTGCCAGCAGCTTCGGGACTAGCGGAAAAGAGACCCAGTACTTC.

This sequence joins TRBV2 and TRBJ2-5; D perhaps matches TRBD1 (7 bases). CDR1 SNHLY and CDR2 FYNNEI come from the germline V gene. V shed 4 bases and J shed 4 bases, with 10 bases lying between them. The length of the CDR3 is 13 residues. Written as DNA, the CDR3 is TGTGCCAGCAGTGGCAGGGGGGCAGAGACCCAGTACTTC. Its protein product is CASSGRGAETQYF.

The DNA for the CDR3 is TGTGCCAGCCTCTTGAACACTGAAGCTTTCTTT. Amino acid sequence: CASLLNTEAFF. The chain carries TRBV7-9 and TRBJ1-1; D not resolved. The V end lost 8 bases, the J end lost 0 bases, and 4 bases lay between the germline ends. In germline, CDR1 is SEHNR, CDR2 FQNEAQ (reference sequence). The CDR3 extends over 11 amino acids.

The V call is TRBV11-3, the J call TRBJ2-2, with D unclear. With 0 bases removed from V and 0 bases from J, the gap between germline ends came to 8 bases. Germline CDR1 SGHNT, CDR2 YENEEA. This CDR3 is 16 amino acids long. CDR3 in DNA: TGTGCCAGCAGCTTAGATCCCCCGGCGAACACCGGGGAGCTGTTTTTT. It is translated as CASSLDPPANTGELFF.

This clone was observed once. This chain joins TRBV5-1 and TRBJ1-2; a possible D gene is TRBD1 (5 bases). The CDR3 spans 14 residues. The V end lost 4 bases, the J end lost 2 bases, and 12 bases lay between the germline ends. Germline assignment: CDR1 SGHRS and CDR2 YFSETQ. The CDR3 reads CASSRGDGNYGYTF. The DNA of the CDR3 is TGCGCCAGCAGCCGGGGGGACGGAAACTATGGCTACACCTTC. Supplemented by reference TRBV5-1 and TRBJ1-2, the full variable domain reads KAGVTQTPRYLIKTRGQQVTLSCSPISGHRSVSWYQQTPGQGLQFLFEYFSETQRNKGNFPGRFSGRQFSNSRSEMNVSTLELGDSALYLCASSRGDGNYGYTFGSGTRLTVV.

V usage is TRBV25-1 and J usage is TRBJ1-2, with TRBD1 identical over 7 bases. Trimming at V came to 5 bases and at J to 7 bases, leaving 10 bases not matched to a gene. Germline CDR1 and CDR2: MGHDK and SYGVNS. The CDR3 consists of 14 residues. CDR3 nucleotides: TGTGCCAGCAGTTCTTTGGACAGGTTAAGTGGCTACACCTTC. Its translation: CASSSLDRLSGYTF.

V usage is TRBV6-5 and J usage is TRBJ2-5, with TRBD2 matching 7 bases. This CDR3 contains 14 residues. J lost 1 base, V lost 8 bases, and 7 bases had no gene match. The germline V gene encodes CDR1 MNHEY and CDR2 SVGAGI. The CDR3 spells CASSRGVSQETQYF. In nucleotides, the CDR3 is TGTGCCAGCTCCCGGGGGGTGTCCCAAGAGACCCAGTACTTC.